The entry below gives a single T cell receptor beta chain sequence along with its context. Its antigen is still unknown. The blood volume drawn from each donor was around 2.5 ml. CDR3 length: 16 residues. Germline CDR1 reads SGHDN; CDR2 reads FVKESK. TCRdb reworked the 5' RACE reads into one entry per CDR3 protein, no DNA. Its table lists a few hundred thousand distinct CDR3 sequences. The sample comes from a study of monozygotic twins with inflammatory bowel disease. General study points: Among IBD patients, TCRbeta diversity (inverse Simpson) was lower than in healthy co-twins.

The genes are TRBV14 and TRBJ2-3; TCRdb picks TRBD1, but there is no DNA to check that call. This TCR was sampled from a human donor with ulcerative colitis or Crohn's disease, or a healthy co-twin of an affected twin (not recorded which). The specimen sequenced was blood. Here the CDR3 reads CASSQQGPTSTDTQYF.